The next 10 T cell receptor beta chains were all read from a single sample in a study of cytomegalovirus exposure and HLA in healthy donors. The PCR ran on 60 Vbeta and 13 Jbeta primers. TCRdb's table, derived via immunoSEQ multiplex PCR, lists solely in-frame clones and lacks some. The sample comprises 25,000 to 40,000 clones, roughly 69% of which are singletons, and 20% to 25% rests with the top ten. Material: PBMCs. These receptors all come from a man aged 45-65 years in good health and CMV-seropositive.

The CDR3 sequence is CAWSGRGSDSPLHF. The DNA of the CDR3 is TGTGCCTGGAGTGGTCGGGGGTCCGATTCACCCCTCCACTTT. The rearrangement joins TRBV30 to TRBJ1-6; the D gene is possibly TRBD1 (5 bases). There are 14 residues in the CDR3. Germline CDR1 GTSNPN, CDR2 SVGIG (reference sequence). V was shortened by 1 base and J by 8 bases, with 12 bases between the two germline ends.

This clone was observed once. This chain links TRBV7-2 with TRBJ2-7; maybe TRBD2 (5 bases). The germline CDR1 and CDR2 sequences are SGHTA and FQGNSA. The CDR3 sequence is 15 residues long. Trimming took 4 bases from V and 0 from J, leaving 13 bases between them. The CDR3 nucleotides read TGTGCCAGCAGCTCTGTGACGGGGAGCTCCTACGAGCAGTACTTC. Amino acids: CASSSVTGSSYEQYF. The full variable domain, rest sourced from reference TRBV7-2 and TRBJ2-7, is GAGVSQSPSNKVTEKGKDVELRCDPISGHTALYWYRQSLGQGLEFLIYFQGNSAPDKSGLPSDRFSAERTGGSVSTLTIQRTQQEDSAVYLCASSSVTGSSYEQYFGPGTRLTVT.

This clone was detected once. V usage is TRBV9 and J usage is TRBJ2-3; D unclear. Germline-derived CDR1 and CDR2 are SGDLS and YYNGEE. This CDR3 is built from 14 residues. Between the trimmed V and J ends, which lost 3 bases and 6 bases, there was a span of 14 bases. In nucleotides, the CDR3 is TGTGCCAGCAGCGGTAGTATCCTCTCCGATACGCAGTATTTT. It yields the protein CASSGSILSDTQYF.

CDR3 amino acids: CASRSISGNEQFF. In DNA form, the CDR3 reads TGTGCCAGCAGATCAATTTCGGGTAATGAGCAGTTCTTC. The chain joins TRBV2 to TRBJ2-1; D remains ambiguous. The CDR3 totals 13 residues. V was trimmed by 6 bases and J by 7 bases, leaving 13 bases between them. CDR1 and CDR2 (germline): SNHLY, FYNNEI. Full variable domain (outside the CDR3, taken from reference TRBV2 and TRBJ2-1): EPEVTQTPSHQVTQMGQEVILRCVPISNHLYFYWYRQILGQKVEFLVSFYNNEISEKSEIFDDQFSVERPDGSNFTLKIRSTKLEDSAMYFCASRSISGNEQFFGPGTRLTVL.

This clone was recorded once. The chain joins TRBV2 to TRBJ2-5, with D possibly being TRBD2 (5 bases). Per the germline V gene, CDR1 is SNHLY and CDR2 is FYNNEI. V lost 4 bases and J 0 bases, leaving 12 bases between the germline ends. The CDR3 has 15 residues. The CDR3 DNA is TGTGCCAGCAGTGGCGTTGGGGAGTACCAAGAGACCCAGTACTTC. It translates to CASSGVGEYQETQYF.

V is TRBV13 and J is TRBJ1-4; TRBD1 agrees at 7 bases. The CDR3 runs to 12 residues. Germline values: CDR1 PRHDT, CDR2 FYEKMQ (reference sequence). With V trimmed by 5 bases and J by 13 bases, 7 bases remained unmatched. The CDR3 region has the DNA TGTGCCAGCAGCACGAGGACAGGCAGACTGTTTTTT. Encoded protein: CASSTRTGRLFF.

This clone appeared a few times. Other DNA sequences in this specimen translate into the identical CDR3. The CDR3 nucleotides read TGTGCCTGTGGACAAGTTAACTATGGCTACACCTTC. Protein: CACGQVNYGYTF. The rearrangement links TRBV30 to TRBJ1-2, with a weak D call TRBD1 (5 bases). CDR1 and CDR2 (germline): GTSNPN, SVGIG (reference sequence). The V gene lost 6 bases and the J gene lost 1 base, with 9 bases spanning the gap. The CDR3 is 12 residues long.

The V gene is TRBV7-9, the J gene TRBJ2-7, with D unclear. Germline V lookup: CDR1 SEHNR, CDR2 FQNEAQ (reference sequence). This CDR3 contains 11 residues. V was clipped by 4 bases and J by 7 bases, with 8 bases between them. The DNA for the CDR3 is TGTGCCAGCAGCTCTCAGTGGGAGCAGTACTTC. Translated, it gives CASSSQWEQYF.

The rearrangement joins TRBV4-1 to TRBJ1-1; TRBD1 matches 11 bases. The V segment lost 0 bases and the J segment 9 bases; nucleotides outside the gene matches: 12. Germline V gene sequence: CDR1 MGHRA, CDR2 YSYEKL. The CDR3 runs 17 residues. CDR3 sequence reads: CASSQEPGRTGGFQAFF. CDR3 in DNA: TGCGCCAGCAGCCAAGAACCGGGTCGGACAGGGGGCTTTCAAGCTTTCTTT.

This clone occurred a few times. V is TRBV4-2 and J is TRBJ1-2, with D possibly being TRBD1 (5 bases). CDR1 and CDR2 from the germline V gene are LGHNA and YNFKEQ. The CDR3 length is 15 residues. V was trimmed by 0 bases and J by 3 bases, leaving 11 bases between them. In DNA, the CDR3 is TGTGCCAGCAGCCAAGAGCGGGGGACGGACTATGGCTACACCTTC. It yields the protein CASSQERGTDYGYTF.